Sequencing of this TCR beta chain was carried out in a study of blood T cell repertoires in COVID-19. As for the study in general: Samples taken during acute and convalescent COVID-19 were collected in the United States, Italy and Spain.

TCRdb's copy holds only in-frame clones and misses some; the assay was immunoSEQ multiplex PCR. The table records about 400,000 clones, around 90% of them present only once. What was sequenced was PBMCs or T cells enriched from blood (not recorded which). The sequence was collected from a woman aged 40 to 55 with acute COVID-19.

The CDR3 DNA reads TGTGCCAGCAGCTTTTTGGGCAGGGAGGATCAGCCCCAGCATTTT. This gives the protein CASSFLGREDQPQHF. The V and J genes are TRBV7-9 and TRBJ1-5, with D possibly being TRBD1 (5 bases). Germline V gene data show CDR1 as SEHNR and CDR2 as FQNEAQ (reference sequence). The CDR3 runs 15 residues. The germline V and J ends were trimmed by 3 bases and 5 bases, with 14 bases remaining between them.